Following are 2 T cell receptor beta chains from one sample sequenced in a study of shared clonotypes between healthy human individuals (dated by TCRdb to the early 2020s). The method behind the library was the immunoSEQ multiplex PCR assay. TCRdb stores this immuneACCESS table with in-frame sequences only. Part of the clones is absent; in the studies checked, under half of the shortfall reflects unresolved V genes, and no reason is known for the rest. This sample holds about 2.3 million clones; 80% to 95% were observed only once. The top ten constitute 0.37% of the sample. The source material was naive CD4+ T cells from PBMCs. The cell subset or site label of this sample denotes: CD45RA+ positively selected. The receptors stem from a man aged 18 to 35 in good health. Some clones in this sample may be carry-over from other donors' samples.

The chain combines TRBV9 with TRBJ2-7; 14 bases map to TRBD2. CDR3 length: 16 amino acids. J lost 6 bases, V lost 0 bases, and 5 bases had no gene match. The germline CDR1 and CDR2 sequences are SGDLS and YYNGEE. The CDR3 DNA follows: TGTGCCAGCAGCGTAGATGGGACTAGCGGGAGTATCGAGCAGTACTTC. This encodes CASSVDGTSGSIEQYF.

The DNA of the CDR3 is TGTGCCAGCACTAGCGGGATCTACGAGCAGTACTTC. This encodes CASTSGIYEQYF. The J gene is TRBJ2-7, the V gene TRBV28, with TRBD2 matching over 9 bases. The germline gives CDR1 MDHEN, CDR2 SYDVKM. The V segment lost 7 bases and the J segment 3 bases; nucleotides outside the gene matches: 1. There are 12 residues in the CDR3.